A selection of T cell receptor beta chains follows, all from one sample in a study of lymphopenia after photon versus proton radiotherapy. Profiling relied on immunoSEQ multiplex PCR, and the TCRdb table lists in-frame clones only, not all of them. The table lists about 58,000 clones, 65% to 85% of them singletons. The input for sequencing was peripheral blood, taken from a patient treated with proton-based radiotherapy. The source is a man in his fifties or sixties with pancreatic cancer. Both conserved end residues are part of each CDR3. A D gene is named only where the DNA matches it firmly. A clone size is listed for some rows: how often the clone was seen (once, few, many), or a class if it is expanded.

.	TRBV6-5	14	TRBJ2-5	.	CASSYSGGQETQYF	TGTGCCAGCAGTTACTCGGGGGGGCAGGAGACCCAGTACTTC
few	TRBV7-9	16	TRBJ1-5	TRBD1	CASSLGTGLFNQPQHF	TGTGCCAGCAGCTTAGGGACAGGGTTATTCAATCAGCCCCAGCATTTT
.	TRBV28	14	TRBJ1-4	.	CASSDRGKDEKLFF	TGTGCCAGCAGTGACCGGGGAAAGGATGAAAAACTGTTTTTT
.	TRBV28	14	TRBJ2-7	.	CASSPDLSSYEQYF	TGTGCCAGCAGCCCCGATCTTAGCTCCTACGAGCAGTACTTC
.	TRBV7-9	15	TRBJ2-3	TRBD2	CASSITSGSTDTQYF	TGTGCCAGCAGCATTACTAGCGGGAGCACAGATACGCAGTATTTT
few	TRBV7-3	14	TRBJ2-2	TRBD1	CASSRDRFGGELFF	TGTGCCAGCAGCCGGGACAGATTTGGCGGGGAGCTGTTTTTT
.	TRBV19	15	TRBJ2-5	TRBD2	CASSGLAGAQETQYF	TGTGCCAGTAGTGGACTAGCGGGCGCCCAAGAGACCCAGTACTTC
.	TRBV5-1	14	TRBJ1-4	.	CASSLTATNEKLFF	TGCGCCAGCAGCTTGACAGCAACTAATGAAAAACTGTTTTTT
few	TRBV28	23	TRBJ2-1	.	CASSTLLGGAELGDPSSYNEQFF	TGTGCCAGCAGTACCCTCCTGGGGGGGGCAGAGCTGGGAGACCCGAGCTCCTACAATGAGCAGTTCTTC
once	TRBV5-5	13	TRBJ1-2	.	CASRDAGNYGYTF	TGTGCCAGCAGAGACGCCGGAAACTATGGCTACACCTTC
.	TRBV30	15	TRBJ2-3	.	CAWTTRSDSTDTQYF	TGTGCCTGGACCACTCGGTCGGATTCCACAGATACGCAGTATTTT
.	TRBV7-2	14	TRBJ2-2	.	CASSGRGGDGELFF	TGTGCCAGCAGCGGAAGGGGCGGGGATGGCGAGCTGTTTTTT
.	TRBV2	12	TRBJ2-1	.	CASSDRRDEQFF	TGTGCCAGCAGTGACAGGAGGGATGAGCAGTTCTTC
.	TRBV11-3	13	TRBJ2-1	TRBD2	CASRELAGGEQFF	TGTGCCAGCAGGGAACTAGCGGGAGGTGAGCAGTTCTTC
once	TRBV28	13	TRBJ1-2	.	CASSPDRSYGYTF	TGTGCCAGCAGTCCCGACAGAAGTTATGGCTACACCTTC
.	TRBV11-3	17	TRBJ2-1	TRBD2	CASSPFGLAGFDNEQFF	TGTGCCAGCAGCCCTTTCGGACTAGCGGGATTCGACAATGAGCAGTTCTTC
.	TRBV6-6	11	TRBJ1-3	TRBD1	CASRQTGTGLF	TGTGCCAGCAGGCAAACCGGGACAGGGCTCTTT
.	TRBV15	15	TRBJ2-3	.	CATSRDGVRMDTQYF	TGTGCCACCAGCAGAGATGGGGTGAGGATGGATACGCAGTATTTT
.	TRBV5-1	20	TRBJ2-1	.	CASSPQWRRALQSSYNEQFF	TGCGCCAGCAGCCCCCAGTGGCGGAGGGCCCTTCAGAGCTCCTACAATGAGCAGTTCTTC
few	TRBV28	16	TRBJ1-5	TRBD1	CASSLSGRGRGQPQHF	TGTGCCAGCAGTTTATCGGGCAGGGGGCGCGGGCAGCCCCAGCATTTT
.	TRBV19	12	TRBJ2-6	.	CATVSGANVLTF	TGTGCCACCGTCTCTGGGGCCAACGTCCTGACTTTC
once	TRBV10-3	20	TRBJ1-1	.	CAISVAGLQGSPTPNTEAFF	TGTGCCATCAGTGTGGCGGGATTGCAGGGGTCGCCTACCCCGAACACTGAAGCTTTCTTT
.	TRBV28	13	TRBJ1-2	.	CASRGDWGYGYTF	TGTGCCAGCAGAGGGGACTGGGGCTATGGCTACACCTTC
.	TRBV5-4	14	TRBJ1-2	TRBD1	CASSNRDRVHGYTF	TGTGCCAGCAGCAACCGGGACAGGGTCCATGGCTACACCTTC